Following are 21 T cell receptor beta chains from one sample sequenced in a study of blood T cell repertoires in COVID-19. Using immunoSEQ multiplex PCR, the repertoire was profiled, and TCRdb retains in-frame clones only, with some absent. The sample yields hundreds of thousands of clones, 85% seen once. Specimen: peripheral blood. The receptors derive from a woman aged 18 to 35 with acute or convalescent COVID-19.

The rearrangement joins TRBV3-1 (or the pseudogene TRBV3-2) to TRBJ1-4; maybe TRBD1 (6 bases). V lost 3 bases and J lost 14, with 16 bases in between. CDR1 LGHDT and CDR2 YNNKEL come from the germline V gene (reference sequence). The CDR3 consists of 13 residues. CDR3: CASSQGHVKRLFF. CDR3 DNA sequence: TGTGCCAGCAGCCAGGGACACGTTAAAAGGCTGTTTTTT.

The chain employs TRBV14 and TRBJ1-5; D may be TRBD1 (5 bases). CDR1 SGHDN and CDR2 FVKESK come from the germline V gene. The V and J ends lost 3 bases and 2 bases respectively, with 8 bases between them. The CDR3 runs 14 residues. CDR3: CASSQGGGNQPQHF. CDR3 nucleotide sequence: TGTGCCAGCAGCCAGGGAGGGGGCAATCAGCCCCAGCATTTT.

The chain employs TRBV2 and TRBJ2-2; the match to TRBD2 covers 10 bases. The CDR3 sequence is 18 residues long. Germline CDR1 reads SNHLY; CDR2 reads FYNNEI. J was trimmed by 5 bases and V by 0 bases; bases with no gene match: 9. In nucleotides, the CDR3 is TGTGCCAGCAGTGAAGCGCTTCAACTAGCGGGGAGTACCGGGGAGCTGTTTTTT. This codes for CASSEALQLAGSTGELFF.

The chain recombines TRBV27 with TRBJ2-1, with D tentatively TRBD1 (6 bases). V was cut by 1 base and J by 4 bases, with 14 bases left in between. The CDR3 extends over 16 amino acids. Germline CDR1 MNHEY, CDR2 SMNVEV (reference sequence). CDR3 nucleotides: TGTGCCAGCAGTTTATGGCGGACAGTAGCGTACAATGAGCAGTTCTTC. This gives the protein CASSLWRTVAYNEQFF.

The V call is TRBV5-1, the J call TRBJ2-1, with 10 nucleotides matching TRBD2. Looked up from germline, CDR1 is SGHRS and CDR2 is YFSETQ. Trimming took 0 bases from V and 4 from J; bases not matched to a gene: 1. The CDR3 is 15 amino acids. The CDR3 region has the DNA TGCGCCAGCAGCTTGGTAGCGGGAGGATACAATGAGCAGTTCTTC. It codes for CASSLVAGGYNEQFF.

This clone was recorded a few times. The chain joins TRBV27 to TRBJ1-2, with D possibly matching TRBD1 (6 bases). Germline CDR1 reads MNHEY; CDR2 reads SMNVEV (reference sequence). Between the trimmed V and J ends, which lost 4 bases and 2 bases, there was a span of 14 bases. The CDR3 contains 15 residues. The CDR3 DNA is TGTGCCAGCAGTTCCCAACACACAGGGAACTATGGCTACACCTTC. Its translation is CASSSQHTGNYGYTF.

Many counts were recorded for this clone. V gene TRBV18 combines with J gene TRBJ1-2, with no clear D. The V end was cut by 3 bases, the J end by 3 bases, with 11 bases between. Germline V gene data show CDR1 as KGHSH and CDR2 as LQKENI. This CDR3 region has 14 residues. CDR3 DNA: TGTGCCAGCTCACCTGTCTCTCCGGACTATGGCTACACCTTC. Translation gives CASSPVSPDYGYTF.

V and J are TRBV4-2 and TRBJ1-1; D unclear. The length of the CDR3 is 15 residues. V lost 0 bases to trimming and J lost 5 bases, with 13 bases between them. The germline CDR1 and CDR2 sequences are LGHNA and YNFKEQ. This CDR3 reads CASSQDLVTRTEAFF. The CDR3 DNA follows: TGTGCCAGCAGCCAAGATCTCGTAACGAGAACTGAAGCTTTCTTT.

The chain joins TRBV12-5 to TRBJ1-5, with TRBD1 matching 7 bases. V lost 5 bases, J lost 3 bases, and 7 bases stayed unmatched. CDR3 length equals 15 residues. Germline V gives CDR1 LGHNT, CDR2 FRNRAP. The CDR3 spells CASGQGGFDNQPQHF. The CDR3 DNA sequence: TGTGCTAGTGGTCAGGGGGGCTTCGACAATCAGCCCCAGCATTTT.

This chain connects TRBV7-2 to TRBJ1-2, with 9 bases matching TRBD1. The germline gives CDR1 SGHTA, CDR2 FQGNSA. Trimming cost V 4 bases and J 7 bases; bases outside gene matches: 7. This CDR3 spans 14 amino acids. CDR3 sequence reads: CASSYRTGEGGYTF. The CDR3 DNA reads TGTGCCAGCAGCTATCGGACAGGGGAGGGTGGCTACACCTTC.

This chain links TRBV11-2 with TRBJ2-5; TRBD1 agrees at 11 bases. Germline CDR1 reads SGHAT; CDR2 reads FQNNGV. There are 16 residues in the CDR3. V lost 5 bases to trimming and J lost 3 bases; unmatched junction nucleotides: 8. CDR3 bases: TGTGCCAGCAGCCTATCAGGGGGACAGGGGGAAGAGACCCAGTACTTC. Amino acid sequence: CASSLSGGQGEETQYF.

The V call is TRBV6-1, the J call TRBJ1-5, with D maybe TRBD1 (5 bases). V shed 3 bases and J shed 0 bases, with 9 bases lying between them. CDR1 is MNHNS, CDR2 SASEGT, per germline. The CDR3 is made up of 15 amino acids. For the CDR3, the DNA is TGTGCCAGCAGTGATCCGACAGATAGCAATCAGCCCCAGCATTTT. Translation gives CASSDPTDSNQPQHF.

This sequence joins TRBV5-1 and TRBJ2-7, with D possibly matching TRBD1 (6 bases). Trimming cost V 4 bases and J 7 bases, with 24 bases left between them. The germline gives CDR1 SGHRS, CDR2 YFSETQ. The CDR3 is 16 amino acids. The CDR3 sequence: CASSLYGQTKTGEQYF. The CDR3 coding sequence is TGCGCCAGCAGCCTTTATGGACAGACGAAAACGGGGGAGCAGTACTTC.

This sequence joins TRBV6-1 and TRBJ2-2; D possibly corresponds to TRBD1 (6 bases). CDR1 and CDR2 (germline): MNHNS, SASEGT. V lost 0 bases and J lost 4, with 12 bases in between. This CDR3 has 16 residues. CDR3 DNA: TGTGCCAGCAGTGAAGCCCCTTCGACAGGCACCGGGGAGCTGTTTTTT. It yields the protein CASSEAPSTGTGELFF.

CDR3 protein: CALAADNSPLHF. CDR3 DNA sequence: TGTGCGCTCGCGGCGGATAATTCACCCCTCCACTTT. V is TRBV30 and J is TRBJ1-6, with D unclear. In germline, CDR1 is GTSNPN, CDR2 SVGIG (reference sequence). The CDR3 loop spans 12 amino acids.

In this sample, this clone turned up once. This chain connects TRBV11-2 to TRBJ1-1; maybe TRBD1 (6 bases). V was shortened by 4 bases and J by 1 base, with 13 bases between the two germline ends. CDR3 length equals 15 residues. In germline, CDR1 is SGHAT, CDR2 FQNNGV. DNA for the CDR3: TGTGCCAGCAGCTCCCGACAGGCCGGGAACACTGAAGCTTTCTTT. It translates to CASSSRQAGNTEAFF.

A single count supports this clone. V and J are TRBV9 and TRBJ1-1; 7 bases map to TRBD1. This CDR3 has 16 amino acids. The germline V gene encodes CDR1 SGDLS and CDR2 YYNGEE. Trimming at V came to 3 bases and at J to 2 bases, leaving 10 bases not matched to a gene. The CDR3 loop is CASSAQTGRFNTEAFF. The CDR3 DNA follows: TGTGCCAGCAGCGCCCAGACAGGGCGATTTAACACTGAAGCTTTCTTT.

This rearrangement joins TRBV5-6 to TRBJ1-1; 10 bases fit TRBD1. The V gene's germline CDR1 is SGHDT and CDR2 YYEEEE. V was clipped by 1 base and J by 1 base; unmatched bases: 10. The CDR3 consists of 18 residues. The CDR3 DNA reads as TGTGCCAGCAGCTTGTATGGGCGGACAGGGGGAAGGAACACTGAAGCTTTCTTT. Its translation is CASSLYGRTGGRNTEAFF.

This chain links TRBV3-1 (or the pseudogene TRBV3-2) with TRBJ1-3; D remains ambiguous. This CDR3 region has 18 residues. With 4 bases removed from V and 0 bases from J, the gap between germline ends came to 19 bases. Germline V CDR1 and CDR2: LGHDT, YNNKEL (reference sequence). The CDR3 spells CASSPDSRLLSSGNTIYF. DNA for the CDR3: TGTGCCAGCAGCCCTGACTCTAGGTTACTTAGCTCTGGAAACACCATATATTTT.

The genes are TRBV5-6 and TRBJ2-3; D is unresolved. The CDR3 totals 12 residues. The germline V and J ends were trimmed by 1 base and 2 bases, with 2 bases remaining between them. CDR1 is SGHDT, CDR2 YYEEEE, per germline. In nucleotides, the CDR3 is TGTGCCAGCAGCTTGTACACAGATACGCAGTATTTT. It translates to CASSLYTDTQYF.

CDR3 amino acids: CASSLVAPYNSPLHF. Here the CDR3 DNA reads TGTGCCAGCAGTTTAGTGGCACCTTATAATTCACCCCTCCACTTT. The chain combines TRBV27 with TRBJ1-6, with D uncertain. Trimming removed 2 bases from V and 4 bases from J, with 9 bases in between. Germline CDR1 is MNHEY and CDR2 is SMNVEV (reference sequence). The CDR3 is 15 amino acids.